The 9 T cell receptor beta chains below all came from one sample that was sequenced in a study of shared clonotypes between healthy human individuals. Generated by immunoSEQ multiplex PCR, the TCRdb table keeps only in-frame clones and is missing some. The table includes 950,000 to 1,200,000 clones, about 80% detected once. The source material was memory CD4+ T cells from PBMCs. Regarding subset: CD45RA-negative fraction. These receptor sequences come from a man between 18 and 29 years old in good health. Some clones in this sample may be carry-over from other donors' samples.

The genes are TRBV5-1 and TRBJ2-2; 9 bases agree with TRBD1. From germline, CDR1 is SGHRS and CDR2 YFSETQ. V lost 4 bases, J lost 6 bases, and 4 bases stayed unmatched. The CDR3 spans 14 residues. The CDR3 region is CASSRGQGSGELFF. CDR3 nucleotides: TGCGCCAGCAGCCGAGGACAGGGGTCCGGGGAGCTGTTTTTT.

The genes are TRBV2 and TRBJ2-7; the D call may be TRBD1 or TRBD2 (6 bases each). The CDR3 spans 14 residues. Between the trimmed V and J ends, which lost 4 bases and 5 bases, there was a span of 15 bases. The germline gives CDR1 SNHLY, CDR2 FYNNEI. CDR3 region: CASSVGGTLNEQYF. CDR3 coding DNA: TGTGCCAGCAGTGTAGGGGGGACACTAAACGAGCAGTACTTC.

V and J are TRBV7-9 and TRBJ2-2; 8 nucleotides align to TRBD2. This CDR3 comprises 15 residues. J lost 3 bases, V lost 8 bases, and 8 bases had no gene match. CDR1 is SEHNR, CDR2 FQNEAQ, per germline (reference sequence). The CDR3 nucleotides are TGTGCCAGCTACGGCGGGAGGTTCTACACCGGGGAGCTGTTTTTT. It translates to CASYGGRFYTGELFF.

V gene TRBV28 combines with J gene TRBJ2-1; 11 bases fit TRBD2. Germline lookup yields CDR1 MDHEN and CDR2 SYDVKM. The CDR3 is made up of 15 amino acids. V trimming: 5 bases; J trimming: 5 bases; junction bases outside the gene matches: 5. The CDR3 loop reads CASSLAGGTNNEQFF. CDR3 sequence (DNA): TGTGCCAGCAGTCTAGCGGGAGGAACGAACAATGAGCAGTTCTTC. Full variable domain (missing parts from reference TRBV28 and TRBJ2-1): DVKVTQSSRYLVKRTGEKVFLECVQDMDHENMFWYRQDPGLGLRLIYFSYDVKMKEKGDIPEGYSVSREKKERFSLILESASTNQTSMYLCASSLAGGTNNEQFFGPGTRLTVL.

This clone was seen more than once but under ten times. This chain joins TRBV28 and TRBJ2-7; a possible D gene is TRBD1 (6 bases). Per germline, CDR1 MDHEN and CDR2 SYDVKM. V lost 3 bases to trimming and J lost 2 bases, with 14 bases between them. There are 15 residues in the CDR3. The CDR3 sequence: CASSLQGPYAYEQYF. Written as DNA, the CDR3 is TGTGCCAGCAGTTTGCAGGGGCCCTACGCCTACGAGCAGTACTTC.

This clone was observed once. This sample also contains other DNA sequences that code for the same CDR3. The V call is TRBV9, the J call TRBJ2-2, with 10 bases that match TRBD2. CDR1 SGDLS and CDR2 YYNGEE come from the germline V gene. The CDR3 extends over 15 amino acids. J lost 5 bases, V lost 4 bases, and 5 bases had no gene match. CDR3 amino acids: CASSPRTSGTGELFF. Here the CDR3 DNA reads TGTGCCAGCAGCCCGCGGACTAGCGGAACCGGGGAGCTGTTTTTT.

This clone has just a few counts. This rearrangement joins TRBV28 to TRBJ1-2; 9 bases are shared with TRBD1. CDR1 is MDHEN, CDR2 SYDVKM, per germline. The CDR3 has 14 amino acids. The J segment lost 8 bases and the V segment lost 7 bases, leaving 11 bases of the junction unmatched. In DNA, the CDR3 is TGTGCCAGCACCATACCGGGACAGGGTTTCGGCTACACCTTC. It yields the protein CASTIPGQGFGYTF.

The chain recombines TRBV29-1 with TRBJ2-6, with 11 bases matching TRBD1. Per the germline V gene, CDR1 is SQVTM and CDR2 is ANQGSEA. The CDR3 is 17 residues long. J was trimmed by 2 bases and V by 6 bases; bases with no gene match: 9. CDR3 residues: CSVGTGGGAAGANVLTF. The DNA of the CDR3 is TGCAGCGTCGGGACAGGGGGAGGTGCGGCTGGGGCCAACGTCCTGACTTTC.

The V and J genes are TRBV10-1 and TRBJ2-3; 9 positions match TRBD2. The length of the CDR3 is 15 residues. Germline assignment: CDR1 WNHNN and CDR2 SYGVQD (reference sequence). Trimming took 3 bases from V and 3 from J; bases not matched to a gene: 4. The chain's CDR3 is CASSDGGRETDTQYF. The CDR3, as DNA: TGCGCCAGCAGTGATGGCGGGAGGGAAACAGATACGCAGTATTTT.